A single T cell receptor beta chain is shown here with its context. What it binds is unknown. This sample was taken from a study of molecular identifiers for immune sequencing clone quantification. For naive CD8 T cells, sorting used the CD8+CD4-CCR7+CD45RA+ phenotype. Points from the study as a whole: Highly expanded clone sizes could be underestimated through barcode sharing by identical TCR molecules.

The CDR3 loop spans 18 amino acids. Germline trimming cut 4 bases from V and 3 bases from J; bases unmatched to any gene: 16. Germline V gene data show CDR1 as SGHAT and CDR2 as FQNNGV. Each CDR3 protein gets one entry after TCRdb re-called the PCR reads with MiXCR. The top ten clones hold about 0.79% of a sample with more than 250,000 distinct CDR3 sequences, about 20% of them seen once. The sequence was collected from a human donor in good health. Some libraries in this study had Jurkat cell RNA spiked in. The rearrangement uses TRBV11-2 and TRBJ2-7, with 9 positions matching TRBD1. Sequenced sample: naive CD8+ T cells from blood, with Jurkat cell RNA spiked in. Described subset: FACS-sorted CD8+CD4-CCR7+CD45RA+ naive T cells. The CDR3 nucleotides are TGTGCCAGCAGCTCCCACTCCGCACTCGGGACAGGGTTCTACGAGCAGTACTTC. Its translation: CASSSHSALGTGFYEQYF.